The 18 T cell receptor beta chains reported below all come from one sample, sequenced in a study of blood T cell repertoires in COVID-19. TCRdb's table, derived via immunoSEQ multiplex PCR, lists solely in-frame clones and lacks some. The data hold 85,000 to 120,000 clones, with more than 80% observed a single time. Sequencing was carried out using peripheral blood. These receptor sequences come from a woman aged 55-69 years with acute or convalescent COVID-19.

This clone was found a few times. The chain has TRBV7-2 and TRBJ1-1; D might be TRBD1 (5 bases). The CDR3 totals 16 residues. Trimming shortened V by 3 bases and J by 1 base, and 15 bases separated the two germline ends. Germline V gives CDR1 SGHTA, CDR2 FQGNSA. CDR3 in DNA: TGTGCCAGCAGCTTCGAAATCCAGGGTAGGAACACTGAAGCTTTCTTT. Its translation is CASSFEIQGRNTEAFF.

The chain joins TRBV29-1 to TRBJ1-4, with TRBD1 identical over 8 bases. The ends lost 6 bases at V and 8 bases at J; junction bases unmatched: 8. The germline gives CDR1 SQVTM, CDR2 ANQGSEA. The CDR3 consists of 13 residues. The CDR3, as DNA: TGCAGCGTCATTGACAGGGGTTTGGAAAAACTGTTTTTT. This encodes CSVIDRGLEKLFF.

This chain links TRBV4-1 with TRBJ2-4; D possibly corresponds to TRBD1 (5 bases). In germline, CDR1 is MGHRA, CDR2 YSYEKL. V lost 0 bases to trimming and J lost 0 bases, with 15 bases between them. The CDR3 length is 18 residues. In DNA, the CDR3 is TGCGCCAGCAGCCAAGATACGGGCAGGGCGGTAGCCAAAAACATTCAGTACTTC. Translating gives CASSQDTGRAVAKNIQYF.

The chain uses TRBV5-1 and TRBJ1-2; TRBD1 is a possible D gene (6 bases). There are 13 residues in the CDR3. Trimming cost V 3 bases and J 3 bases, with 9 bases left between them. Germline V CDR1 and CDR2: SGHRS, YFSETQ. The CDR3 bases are TGCGCCAGCAGCTCGGCAGGGGACTATGGCTACACCTTC. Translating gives CASSSAGDYGYTF.

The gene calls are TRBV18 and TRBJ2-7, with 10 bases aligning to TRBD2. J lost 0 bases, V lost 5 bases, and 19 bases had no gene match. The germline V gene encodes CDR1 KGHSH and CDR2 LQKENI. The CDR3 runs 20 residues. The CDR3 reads CASSKTTGLSGRVYSYEQYF. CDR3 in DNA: TGTGCCAGCTCAAAAACAACGGGACTAAGCGGGAGGGTCTACTCCTACGAGCAGTACTTC.

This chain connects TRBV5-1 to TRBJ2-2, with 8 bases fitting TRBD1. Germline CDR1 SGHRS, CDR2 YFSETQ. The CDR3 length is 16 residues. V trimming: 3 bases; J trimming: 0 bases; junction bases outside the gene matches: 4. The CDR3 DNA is TGCGCCAGCAGCTCGCAGGGGGCCTCGAACACCGGGGAGCTGTTTTTT. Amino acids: CASSSQGASNTGELFF.

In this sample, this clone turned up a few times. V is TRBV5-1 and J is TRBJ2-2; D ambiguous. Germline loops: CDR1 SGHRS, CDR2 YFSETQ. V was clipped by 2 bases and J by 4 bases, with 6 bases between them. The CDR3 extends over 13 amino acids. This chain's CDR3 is CASSFDFTGELFF. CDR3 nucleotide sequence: TGCGCCAGCAGCTTTGACTTCACCGGGGAGCTGTTTTTT.

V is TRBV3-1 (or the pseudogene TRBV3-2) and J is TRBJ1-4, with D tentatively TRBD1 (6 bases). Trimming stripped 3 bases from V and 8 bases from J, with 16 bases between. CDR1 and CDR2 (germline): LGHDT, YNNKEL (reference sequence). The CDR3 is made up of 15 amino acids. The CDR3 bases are TGTGCCAGCAGCCACGCCTCGGGGGGCCACGAAAAACTGTTTTTT. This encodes CASSHASGGHEKLFF.

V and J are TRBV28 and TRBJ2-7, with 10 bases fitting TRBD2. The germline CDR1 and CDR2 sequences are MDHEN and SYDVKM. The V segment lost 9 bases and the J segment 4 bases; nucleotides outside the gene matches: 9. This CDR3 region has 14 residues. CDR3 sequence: CASKKREGGYEQYF. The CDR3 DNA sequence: TGTGCCAGTAAAAAGCGGGAGGGGGGGTACGAGCAGTACTTC.

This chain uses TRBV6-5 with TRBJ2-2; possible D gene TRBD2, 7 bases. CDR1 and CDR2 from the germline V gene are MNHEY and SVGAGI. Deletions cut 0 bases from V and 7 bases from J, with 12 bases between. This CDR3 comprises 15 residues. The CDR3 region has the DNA TGTGCCAGCAGTTACTCGAGGGGGGGTGGCGGGGAGCTGTTTTTT. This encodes CASSYSRGGGGELFF.

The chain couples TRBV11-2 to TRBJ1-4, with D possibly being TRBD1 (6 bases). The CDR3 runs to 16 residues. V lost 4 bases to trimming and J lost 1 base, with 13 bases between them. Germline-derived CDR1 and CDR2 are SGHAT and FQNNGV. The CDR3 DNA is TGTGCCAGCAGCTCGAGTTCAGGGGTAACTAATGAAAAACTGTTTTTT. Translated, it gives CASSSSSGVTNEKLFF.

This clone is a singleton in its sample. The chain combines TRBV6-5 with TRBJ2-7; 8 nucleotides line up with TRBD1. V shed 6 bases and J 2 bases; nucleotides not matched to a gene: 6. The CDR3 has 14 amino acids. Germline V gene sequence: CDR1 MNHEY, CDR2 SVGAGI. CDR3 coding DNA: TGTGCCAGCAGCCAGGACAGGGTCCCCTACGAGCAGTACTTC. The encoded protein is CASSQDRVPYEQYF.

The CDR3 region is CASSQVRETQYF. The CDR3 bases are TGCGCCAGCAGCCAAGTCAGGGAGACCCAGTACTTC. This sequence joins TRBV4-1 and TRBJ2-5; D not resolved. Trimming removed 1 base from V and 5 bases from J, with 5 bases in between. Germline CDR1 MGHRA, CDR2 YSYEKL. The length of the CDR3 is 12 residues.

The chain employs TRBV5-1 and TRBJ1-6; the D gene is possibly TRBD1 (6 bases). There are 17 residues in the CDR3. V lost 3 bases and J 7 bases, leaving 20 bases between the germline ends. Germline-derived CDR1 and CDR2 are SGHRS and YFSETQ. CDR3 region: CASSSYDPTGINSPLHF. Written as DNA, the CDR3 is TGCGCCAGCAGCTCTTACGACCCTACAGGGATCAATTCACCCCTCCACTTT.

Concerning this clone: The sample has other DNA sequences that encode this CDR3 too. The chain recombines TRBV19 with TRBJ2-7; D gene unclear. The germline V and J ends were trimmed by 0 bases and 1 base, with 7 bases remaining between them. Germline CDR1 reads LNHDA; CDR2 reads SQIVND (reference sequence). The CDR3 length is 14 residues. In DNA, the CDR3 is TGTGCCAGTAGTATAGATCGGTCGTCCTACGAGCAGTACTTC. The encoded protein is CASSIDRSSYEQYF.

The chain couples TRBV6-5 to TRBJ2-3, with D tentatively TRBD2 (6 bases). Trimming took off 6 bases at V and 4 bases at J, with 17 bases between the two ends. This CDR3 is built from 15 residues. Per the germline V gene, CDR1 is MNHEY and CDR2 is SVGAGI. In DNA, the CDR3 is TGTGCCAGCAGATATAGCGGCGGGATGGCAGATACGCAGTATTTT. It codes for CASRYSGGMADTQYF.

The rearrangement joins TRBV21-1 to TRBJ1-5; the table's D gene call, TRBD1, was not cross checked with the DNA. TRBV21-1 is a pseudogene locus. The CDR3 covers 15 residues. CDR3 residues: CASSKGQGFIQPQHF. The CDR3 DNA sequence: TGTGCCAGCAGCAAAGGGCAGGGGTTCATCCAGCCCCAGCATTTT.

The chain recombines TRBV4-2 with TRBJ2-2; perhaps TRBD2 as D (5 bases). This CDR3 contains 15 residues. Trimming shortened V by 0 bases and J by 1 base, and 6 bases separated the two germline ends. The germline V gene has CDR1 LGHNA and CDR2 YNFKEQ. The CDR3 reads CASSQDRGNTGELFF. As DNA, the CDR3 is TGTGCCAGCAGCCAAGATCGGGGGAACACCGGGGAGCTGTTTTTT.